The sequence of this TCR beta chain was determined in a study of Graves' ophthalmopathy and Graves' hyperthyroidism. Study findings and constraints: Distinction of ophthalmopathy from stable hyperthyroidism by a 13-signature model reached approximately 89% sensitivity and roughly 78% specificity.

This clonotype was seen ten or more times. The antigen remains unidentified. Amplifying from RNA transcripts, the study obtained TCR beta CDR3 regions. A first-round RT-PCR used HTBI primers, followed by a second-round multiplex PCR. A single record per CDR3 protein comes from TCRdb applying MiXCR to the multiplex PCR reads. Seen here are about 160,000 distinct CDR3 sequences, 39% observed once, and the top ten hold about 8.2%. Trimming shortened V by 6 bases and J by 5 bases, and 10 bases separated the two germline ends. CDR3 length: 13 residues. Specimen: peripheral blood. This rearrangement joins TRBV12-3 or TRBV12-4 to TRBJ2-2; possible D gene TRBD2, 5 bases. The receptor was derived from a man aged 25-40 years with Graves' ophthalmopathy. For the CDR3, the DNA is TGTGCCAGCAGCCGATCGGGGACCGGGGAGCTGTTTTTT. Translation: CASSRSGTGELFF.